The 5 T cell receptor beta chains below come from one sample, sequenced in a study of blood T cell repertoires in COVID-19. Sequencing was performed with immunoSEQ multiplex PCR; in TCRdb, only in-frame clones are kept and a portion is missing. Of roughly 37,000 clones in the sample, around 80% were seen once. The sequenced material came from peripheral blood. Receptors were obtained from a man in his 60s with active COVID-19.

The table lists this clone with a few counts. The chain uses TRBV9 and TRBJ1-3; D unresolved. Trimming cost V 4 bases and J 4 bases, with 9 bases left between them. The germline CDR1 and CDR2 sequences are SGDLS and YYNGEE. The CDR3 has 13 residues. The CDR3: CASSSHPGNTIYF. The CDR3 DNA reads TGTGCCAGCAGCTCACACCCAGGAAACACCATATATTTT.

The chain recombines TRBV7-2 with TRBJ1-2, with TRBD1 as a possible D gene (5 bases). Germline V gene data show CDR1 as SGHTA and CDR2 as FQGNSA. Trimming took 3 bases from V and 7 from J, leaving 15 bases between them. The CDR3 has 14 residues. The CDR3, as DNA: TGTGCCAGCAGCTTGATCCAAGGGGAGGGTGGCTACACCTTC. It is translated as CASSLIQGEGGYTF.

V is TRBV10-3 and J is TRBJ2-7; 7 bases are a match to TRBD2. V shed 6 bases and J 0 bases; nucleotides not matched to a gene: 5. CDR3 length equals 14 residues. Germline V CDR1 and CDR2: ENHRY, SYGVKD. CDR3 DNA: TGTGCCATCAGCCCCGGGGGGAGCTCCTACGAGCAGTACTTC. Protein sequence: CAISPGGSSYEQYF.

The rearrangement links TRBV27 to TRBJ2-3; no reliable D call. Trimming removed 3 bases at V and 6 bases at J, with 13 bases between. The CDR3 has 14 amino acids. CDR1 and CDR2 (germline): MNHEY, SMNVEV (reference sequence). CDR3 sequence reads: CASSLAAGGDTQYF. The CDR3 region has the DNA TGTGCCAGCAGTTTGGCCGCAGGTGGGGATACGCAGTATTTT.

The chain has TRBV10-3 and TRBJ2-3, with D perhaps matching TRBD2 (6 bases). The germline gives CDR1 ENHRY, CDR2 SYGVKD. The CDR3 is 16 amino acids. V lost 0 bases and J 3 bases, leaving 13 bases between the germline ends. CDR3 sequence reads: CAISESGGDRTDTQYF. The CDR3 nucleotides are TGTGCCATCAGTGAGTCCGGGGGAGATAGAACAGATACGCAGTATTTT.